This T cell receptor beta chain was identified in a study of cytomegalovirus exposure and HLA in healthy donors. Study findings and constraints: Later analysis demonstrated an association between a missense DCLRE1C variant and TCR beta V- and J-gene trimming. Owing to their indistinguishability, certain V segments, notably TRBV6-2 and TRBV6-3, were excluded. Some highly shared sequence variants likely arose as a pipeline artifact. Roughly uniform sequencing depth across donors was assumed, possibly incorrectly.

J was trimmed by 6 bases and V by 6 bases; bases with no gene match: 5. CDR1 and CDR2 from the germline V gene are MNHNY and SVGAGI (reference sequence). The CDR3 is 14 residues long. Of note for this clone: What it binds is unknown.

The PCR had 60 Vbeta and 13 Jbeta primers. Data came from immunoSEQ multiplex PCR; TCRdb stores just in-frame clones and leaves some out. The sample records roughly 150,000 clones, nearly 80% being singletons. This clonotype was obtained from a male donor in good health and CMV-seronegative. The sequencing sample was made of PBMCs. This chain links TRBV6-6 with TRBJ1-4, with 9 bases fitting TRBD1. CDR3 in amino acids: CASSSGQGYEKLFF. The CDR3 nucleotides read TGTGCCAGCAGCTCAGGACAGGGGTATGAAAAACTGTTTTTT.